These 7 T cell receptor beta chains originate from one sample sequenced in a study of blood T cell repertoires in COVID-19. Method: immunoSEQ multiplex PCR; TCRdb's copy keeps in-frame clones and lacks some. The table shows 350,000 to 400,000 clones, with roughly 90% occurring only once. The sample taken for sequencing was PBMCs or T cells enriched from blood (not recorded which). The receptors shown here come from a woman aged 25 to 39 with acute COVID-19.

The rearrangement links TRBV30 to TRBJ2-1; tentatively, D is TRBD1 (6 bases). The V gene's germline CDR1 is GTSNPN and CDR2 SVGIG (reference sequence). The V gene lost 3 bases and the J gene lost 10 bases, with 22 bases spanning the gap. There are 15 residues in the CDR3. In DNA, the CDR3 is TGTGCCTGGAGCTTTTCTTCAGGGGCATGGGGGGAGCAGTTCTTC. Translated, it gives CAWSFSSGAWGEQFF.

The V gene is TRBV6-1, the J gene TRBJ2-7; 8 bases agree with TRBD2. V lost 1 base to trimming and J lost 4 bases; unmatched junction nucleotides: 6. This CDR3 region has 15 residues. CDR1 is MNHNS and CDR2 is SASEGT in the germline V gene. The CDR3 protein is CASSEGSGDRYEQYF. The CDR3 DNA sequence: TGTGCCAGCAGTGAAGGTAGCGGGGATCGTTACGAGCAGTACTTC.

The chain links TRBV5-1 to TRBJ1-1; 7 bases are shared with TRBD1. The V gene end was trimmed by 2 bases and the J gene end by 0 bases; junction bases not matched to a gene: 4. Germline V gene sequence: CDR1 SGHRS, CDR2 YFSETQ. The CDR3 has 15 amino acids. The CDR3 DNA reads as TGCGCCAGCAGCTTCGGGGACAGCCTGAACACTGAAGCTTTCTTT. Amino acids: CASSFGDSLNTEAFF.

The chain combines TRBV5-1 with TRBJ1-3; 8 bases are a match to TRBD1. Trimming cost V 4 bases and J 2 bases; bases outside gene matches: 5. The CDR3 loop spans 15 amino acids. Germline V gene lookup returns CDR1 SGHRS and CDR2 YFSETQ. This CDR3 is CASSPTDRAGNTIYF. DNA of the CDR3: TGCGCCAGCAGCCCTACGGACAGGGCTGGAAACACCATATATTTT.

The chain joins TRBV6-4 to TRBJ1-3; no definite D call. The germline CDR1 and CDR2 sequences are MRHNA and SNTAGT. The CDR3 runs to 20 residues. V lost 6 bases, J lost 0 bases, and 27 bases lay in between. The CDR3 DNA sequence: TGTGCCAGCAGCCTACCCTTACCGGGTCCTACTACGGCCTCTGGAAACACCATATATTTT. Translating it yields CASSLPLPGPTTASGNTIYF.

The chain uses TRBV27 and TRBJ2-3, with D perhaps matching TRBD2 (6 bases). Germline V gene data show CDR1 as MNHEY and CDR2 as SMNVEV (reference sequence). V was shortened by 8 bases and J by 5 bases, with 17 bases between the two germline ends. The length of the CDR3 is 14 residues. The CDR3 protein is CASGGRTGVDTQYF. The CDR3 nucleotides read TGTGCCAGCGGGGGGAGGACGGGTGTAGATACGCAGTATTTT.

The J gene is TRBJ1-5, the V gene TRBV24-1; 8 positions match TRBD1. Looked up from germline, CDR1 is KGHDR and CDR2 is SFDVKD. The CDR3 covers 18 residues. V gave up 0 bases and J gave up 5 bases; unmatched junction bases: 11. The CDR3: CATSDLPDRGSGYQPQHF. The CDR3 DNA follows: TGTGCCACCAGTGATTTGCCTGACAGGGGATCGGGGTATCAGCCCCAGCATTTT.